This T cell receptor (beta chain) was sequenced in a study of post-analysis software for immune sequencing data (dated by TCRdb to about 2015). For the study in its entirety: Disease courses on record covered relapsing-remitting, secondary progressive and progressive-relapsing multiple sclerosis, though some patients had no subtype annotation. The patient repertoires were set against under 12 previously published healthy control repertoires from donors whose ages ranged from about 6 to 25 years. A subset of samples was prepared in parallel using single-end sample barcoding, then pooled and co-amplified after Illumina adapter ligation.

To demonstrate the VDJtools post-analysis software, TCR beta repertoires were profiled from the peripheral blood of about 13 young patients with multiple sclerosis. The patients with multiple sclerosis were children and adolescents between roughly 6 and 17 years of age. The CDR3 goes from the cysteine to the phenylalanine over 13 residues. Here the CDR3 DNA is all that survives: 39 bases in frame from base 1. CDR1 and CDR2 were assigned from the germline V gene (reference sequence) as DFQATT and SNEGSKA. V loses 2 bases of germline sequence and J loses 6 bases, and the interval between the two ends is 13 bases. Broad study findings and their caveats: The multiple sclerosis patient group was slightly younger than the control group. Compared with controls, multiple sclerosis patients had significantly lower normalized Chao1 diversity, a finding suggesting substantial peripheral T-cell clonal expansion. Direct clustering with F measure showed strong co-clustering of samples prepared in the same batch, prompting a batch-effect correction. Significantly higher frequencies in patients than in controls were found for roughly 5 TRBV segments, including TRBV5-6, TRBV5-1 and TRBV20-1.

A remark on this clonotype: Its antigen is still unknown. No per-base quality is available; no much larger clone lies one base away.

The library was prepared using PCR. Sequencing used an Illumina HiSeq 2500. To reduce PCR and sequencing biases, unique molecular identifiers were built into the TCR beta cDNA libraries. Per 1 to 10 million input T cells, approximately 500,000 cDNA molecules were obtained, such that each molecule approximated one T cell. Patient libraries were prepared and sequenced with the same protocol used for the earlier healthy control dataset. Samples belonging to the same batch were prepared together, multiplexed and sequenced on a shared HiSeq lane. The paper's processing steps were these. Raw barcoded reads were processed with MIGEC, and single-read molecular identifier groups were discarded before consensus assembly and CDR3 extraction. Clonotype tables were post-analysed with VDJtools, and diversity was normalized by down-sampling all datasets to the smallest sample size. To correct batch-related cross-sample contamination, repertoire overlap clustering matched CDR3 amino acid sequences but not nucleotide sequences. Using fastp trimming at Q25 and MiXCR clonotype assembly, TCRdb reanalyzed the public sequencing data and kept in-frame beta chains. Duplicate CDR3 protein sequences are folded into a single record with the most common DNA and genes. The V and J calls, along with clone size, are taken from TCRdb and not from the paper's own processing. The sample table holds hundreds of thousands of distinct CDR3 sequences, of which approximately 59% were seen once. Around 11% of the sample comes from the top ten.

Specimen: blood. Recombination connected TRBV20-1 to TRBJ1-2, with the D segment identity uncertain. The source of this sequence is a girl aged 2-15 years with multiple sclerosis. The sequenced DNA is TGCAGTGCTAGACAGAATCACAACCATGGCTACACCTTC. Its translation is CSARQNHNHGYTF.